The 2 T cell receptor beta chains below come from one sample, sequenced in a study of T-cell memory formation after mild COVID-19. MiXCR, applied by TCRdb to the 5' RACE reads, yields one record per CDR3 protein. The table includes 450,000 to 700,000 distinct CDR3 sequences, around 17% detected once. Sequencing was carried out using PBMCs or a T cell subset sorted from them (not recorded which). All receptors come from an adult woman who had mild COVID-19 (a few samples of this study predate the infection). Cell type and time point are not known.

The chain links TRBV5-1 to TRBJ2-7; no reliable D call. Per germline, CDR1 SGHRS and CDR2 YFSETQ. V was clipped by 0 bases and J by 4 bases, with 11 bases between them. The CDR3 covers 14 residues. The CDR3 reads CASSLAPESYEQYF. In DNA, the CDR3 is TGCGCCAGCAGCTTGGCCCCGGAGTCGTACGAGCAGTACTTC. The complete variable domain, with remaining parts taken from reference TRBV5-1 and TRBJ2-7, reads KAGVTQTPRYLIKTRGQQVTLSCSPISGHRSVSWYQQTPGQGLQFLFEYFSETQRNKGNFPGRFSGRQFSNSRSEMNVSTLELGDSALYLCASSLAPESYEQYFGPGTRLTVT.

As DNA, the CDR3 is TGTGCCTGGAGTGTAACAGGGTCCTACACAGATACGCAGTATTTT. Protein sequence: CAWSVTGSYTDTQYF. This chain links TRBV30 with TRBJ2-3, with D perhaps TRBD1 (6 bases). V lost 0 bases to trimming and J lost 2 bases, with 12 bases between them. The CDR3 has 15 amino acids. Looked up from germline, CDR1 is GTSNPN and CDR2 is SVGIG (reference sequence).